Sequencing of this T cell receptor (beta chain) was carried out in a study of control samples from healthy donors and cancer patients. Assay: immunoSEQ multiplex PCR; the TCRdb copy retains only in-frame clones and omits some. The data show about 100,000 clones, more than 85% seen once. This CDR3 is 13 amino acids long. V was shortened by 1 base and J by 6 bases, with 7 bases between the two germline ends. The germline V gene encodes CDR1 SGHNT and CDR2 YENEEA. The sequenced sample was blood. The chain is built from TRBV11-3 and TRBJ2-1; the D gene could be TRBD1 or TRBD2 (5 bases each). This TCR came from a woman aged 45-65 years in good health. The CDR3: CASSLGGANEQFF. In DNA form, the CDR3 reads TGTGCCAGCAGCTTAGGAGGGGCCAATGAGCAGTTCTTC.